This T cell receptor beta chain was sequenced during a study of regulatory T cells in long-lasting Graves disease. General study findings and limits: Researchers examined only peripheral blood and not thyroid tissue.

Germline loops: CDR1 PRHDT, CDR2 FYEKMQ (reference sequence). CDR3 length: 15 residues. Trimming pared 1 base from V and 4 bases from J, leaving 11 bases between. Specified time point: newly diagnosed GD, antithyroid drugs for less than 3 months. PBMC-extracted RNA yielded the TCR library. Per American Thyroid Association guidelines, Graves' disease was diagnosed. Building of the TCR beta libraries involved iRepertoire HTBI primers and Arm-PCR of CDR3 regions. Using its own MiXCR run on the multiplex PCR reads, TCRdb lists one record per CDR3 protein. The sample records 370,000 or so distinct CDR3 sequences, roughly 16% being singletons. Ten or more counts support this clonotype. Its matching antigen is unknown. These records were also assigned to another study, of T cells in Graves' hyperthyroidism and ophthalmopathy. That report notes: The hyperthyroidism was newly diagnosed and had lasted under 2 months; the patients were aged 18 to 65. Blood also carried most thyroid clonotypes expanded above 0.001.

The V call is TRBV13, the J call TRBJ1-5; a possible D gene is TRBD1 (5 bases). This TCR was sampled from a woman aged 18-29 years with Graves disease. The starting material was peripheral blood mononuclear cells (PBMCs), obtained at new diagnosis, from a patient treated with antithyroid drugs. The CDR3 region has the DNA TGTGCCAGCAGCTTAGCCAGGGCTGGGAATCAGCCCCAGCATTTT. As protein: CASSLARAGNQPQHF. Full variable domain (rest looked up from reference TRBV13 and TRBJ1-5): AAGVIQSPRHLIKEKRETATLKCYPIPRHDTVYWYQQGPGQDPQFLISFYEKMQSDKGSIPDRFSAQQFSDYHSELNMSSLELGDSALYFCASSLARAGNQPQHFGDGTRLSIL.